Presented here are 11 T cell receptor beta chains from one specimen sequenced in a study of blood T cell repertoires in COVID-19. Sequencing was performed with immunoSEQ multiplex PCR; in TCRdb, only in-frame clones are kept and a portion is missing. The top ten hold 7.2% of the sample, which has some 240,000 clones, roughly 87% seen once. Source material: peripheral blood. These receptors came from a man in his sixties who had recovered from COVID-19.

This chain uses TRBV5-5 with TRBJ1-6, with unresolved D. There are 15 residues in the CDR3. Germline assignment: CDR1 SGHKS and CDR2 YYEKEE (reference sequence). Between the trimmed V and J ends, which lost 2 bases and 4 bases, there was a span of 10 bases. Here the CDR3 reads CASSFSLPYNSPLHF. CDR3 nucleotides: TGTGCCAGCAGCTTTTCCCTTCCTTATAATTCACCCCTCCACTTT. The whole variable domain, remainder taken from reference TRBV5-5 and TRBJ1-6, is DAGVTQSPTHLIKTRGQQVTLRCSPISGHKSVSWYQQVLGQGPQFIFQYYEKEERGRGNFPDRFSARQFPNYSSELNVNALLLGDSALYLCASSFSLPYNSPLHFGNGTRLTVT.

The chain links TRBV7-2 to TRBJ2-5; the match to TRBD2 covers 9 bases. This CDR3 region has 15 residues. The germline V gene encodes CDR1 SGHTA and CDR2 FQGNSA. V dropped 3 bases and J dropped 1; count of bases not matched to a gene: 3. The CDR3 region has the DNA TGTGCCAGCAGCTTGCAAGCGGGGGGCCAAGAGACCCAGTACTTC. Translating it yields CASSLQAGGQETQYF.

This clone was observed once. This chain joins TRBV4-2 and TRBJ1-3, with 10 bases that match TRBD1. Germline CDR1 and CDR2: LGHNA and YNFKEQ. The trim removed 1 base at V and 2 bases at J, leaving 5 bases unmatched. The CDR3 is made up of 17 amino acids. The DNA for the CDR3 is TGTGCCAGCAGCCAAGGTATAGGACAGGGGGCTGGAAACACCATATATTTT. As protein: CASSQGIGQGAGNTIYF.

The chain couples TRBV5-6 to TRBJ1-2, with 7 nucleotides matching TRBD1. Per germline, CDR1 SGHDT and CDR2 YYEEEE. The junction had 8 bases not matched to a gene; V was cut back by 4 bases and J by 8 bases. The CDR3 totals 13 residues. Written as DNA, the CDR3 is TGTGCCAGCAGCAAGGTGGGACAGTTCGGCTACACCTTC. It is translated as CASSKVGQFGYTF.

This chain connects TRBV9 to TRBJ1-1; D is ambiguous. Germline V gives CDR1 SGDLS, CDR2 YYNGEE. The CDR3 sequence is 14 residues long. Trimming took off 0 bases at V and 1 base at J, with 7 bases between the two ends. The DNA for the CDR3 is TGTGCCAGCAGCGTAGGTCCAGGGAACACTGAAGCTTTCTTT. Residues: CASSVGPGNTEAFF.

The chain combines TRBV11-1 with TRBJ2-2; D is unclear. Germline CDR1 and CDR2: SGHAT and FQDESV (reference sequence). The V end was cut by 2 bases, the J end by 2 bases, with 6 bases between. The CDR3 totals 14 residues. CDR3 sequence (DNA): TGTGCCAGCAGCTTACAGACAAACACCGGGGAGCTGTTTTTT. It codes for CASSLQTNTGELFF.

This clone has a handful of counts. The V call is TRBV30, the J call TRBJ2-7; D possibly corresponds to TRBD1 (6 bases). The CDR3 loop spans 14 amino acids. Trimming took 0 bases from V and 4 from J, leaving 13 bases between them. Per germline, CDR1 GTSNPN and CDR2 SVGIG (reference sequence). This CDR3 reads CAWSVGGSNYEQYV. For the CDR3, the DNA is TGTGCCTGGAGTGTTGGGGGCTCCAATTACGAGCAGTACGTC.

Only one count was recorded for this clone. This chain joins TRBV6-5 and TRBJ1-3, with D unresolved. Trimming cost V 3 bases and J 7 bases, with 10 bases left between them. This CDR3 region has 13 residues. The germline V gene has CDR1 MNHEY and CDR2 SVGAGI. The CDR3 DNA follows: TGTGCCAGCAGTTATGGTCTCGGGAACACCATATATTTT. Protein sequence: CASSYGLGNTIYF.

This clone was counted a single time. The CDR3 protein is CATSDPPTGKNEQFF. The DNA for the CDR3 is TGTGCCACCAGTGATCCCCCGACAGGGAAGAATGAGCAGTTCTTC. The rearrangement joins TRBV24-1 to TRBJ2-1; 7 nucleotides agree with TRBD1. Trimming cost V 3 bases and J 7 bases; bases outside gene matches: 8. Germline CDR1 and CDR2: KGHDR and SFDVKD. CDR3 size: 15 residues.

This rearrangement joins TRBV18 to TRBJ1-5; 8 bases agree with TRBD1. The CDR3 length is 17 residues. V was pared by 6 bases and J by 8 bases, with 18 bases of the junction left unmatched. Germline CDR1 reads KGHSH; CDR2 reads LQKENI. CDR3 in amino acids: CASSLFSTGTGDEPQHF. The CDR3 DNA follows: TGTGCCAGCTCTCTTTTCTCAACCGGGACAGGTGATGAGCCCCAGCATTTT.

The CDR3 nucleotides are TGTGCCAGTGCCCGCCCGGGGGGGGTGGAAGGCTACACCTTC. Protein product: CASARPGGVEGYTF. V is TRBV6-5 and J is TRBJ1-2; TRBD1 is a possible D gene (5 bases). The CDR3 spans 14 residues. Germline loops: CDR1 MNHEY, CDR2 SVGAGI. Trimming took off 9 bases at V and 8 bases at J, with 22 bases between the two ends.